The rows below give T cell receptor beta chains drawn from one sample of a study of blood T cell repertoires in COVID-19. Using immunoSEQ multiplex PCR, the repertoire was profiled, and TCRdb retains in-frame clones only, with some absent. The sample has about 120,000 clones, more than 75% seen once. The sequenced sample consisted of peripheral blood. The receptor source for this set is a woman aged 50 to 60 with acute or convalescent COVID-19. Each CDR3 is given without its conserved first and last residue. Each record gives: J gene, CDR3 length, V gene, CDR3 protein.

>TRBJ1-1|11|TRBV5-1
ASWNGGNTEAF
>TRBJ2-3|12|TRBV4-2
ASSEAQGADTQY
>TRBJ2-3|11|TRBV5-1
ASSRTYTDTQY
>TRBJ2-3|12|TRBV2
ASDAEASTDTQY
>TRBJ1-2|12|TRBV9
ASSARGLDYGYT
>TRBJ2-5|13|TRBV5-1
ASSLGLAVQETQY
>TRBJ1-4|14|TRBV29-1
SVEVLRGTTNEKLF
>TRBJ2-5|11|TRBV5-1
ASAGLAGETQY
>TRBJ2-3|13|TRBV5-4
ASSLVAGGTDTQY
>TRBJ2-2|12|TRBV24-1
ATSDVVNTGELF
>TRBJ2-1|14|TRBV11-3
ASSLAGPGSYNEQF
>TRBJ2-1|13|TRBV2
ASSERTSRSNEQF
>TRBJ2-5|16|TRBV15
ATSRGAALGGREETQY
>TRBJ2-7|12|TRBV19
ASSTGTGELEQY
>TRBJ1-5|13|TRBV11-2
ASSLGQNSNQPQH
>TRBJ2-3|13|TRBV11-2
ASSLVLAVPDTQY
>TRBJ2-3|16|TRBV27
ASSSPATSGRRTDTQY
>TRBJ1-5|13|TRBV18
ASSPQKTGPQPQH
>TRBJ2-7|12|TRBV6-5
ASSYRTQAYEQY
>TRBJ2-3|13|TRBV5-5
ASSLVRSTPDTQY
>TRBJ2-7|13|TRBV6-5
ASKLGTFASYEQY
>TRBJ1-6|13|TRBV19
ASTLTGVSNSPLH
>TRBJ1-3|15|TRBV7-9
ASSPDRGLRSGNTIY
>TRBJ2-7|12|TRBV18
ASSPPTLSYEQY
>TRBJ1-1|11|TRBV5-1
ASKIGSGTEAF
>TRBJ2-5|11|TRBV4-2
ASSREPKETQY
>TRBJ1-2|11|TRBV19
ASRADPNYGYT
>TRBJ2-7|13|TRBV10-3
AISAGTGASYEQY
>TRBJ2-6|16|TRBV7-2
ASSLYVAGVSGANVLT
>TRBJ2-5|12|TRBV7-2
ASSLSSGRETQY
>TRBJ2-3|14|TRBV19
ASSNSGTSGRAPQY
>TRBJ2-5|13|TRBV24-1
ATQTSGQVGETQY
>TRBJ2-1|13|TRBV5-1
ASSLTATGVPEQF
>TRBJ2-2|11|TRBV12-3/TRBV12-4
ATYPEGTGELF
>TRBJ2-7|14|TRBV11-2
ASSLTRGVGTYEQY
>TRBJ2-6|12|TRBV30
AWSALSLANVLT
>TRBJ2-5|17|TRBV19
ASSRLPGQGKVIQETQY
>TRBJ2-4|13|TRBV5-1
ASSLDRVDKNIQY
>TRBJ2-2|14|TRBV3-1/TRBV3-2
ASSRMTGGNTGELF
>TRBJ2-7|14|TRBV5-1
ASSYIPGQGDYEQY
>TRBJ2-3|13|TRBV5-4
ASSLGQGDTDTQY
>TRBJ2-4|12|TRBV7-2
ASSTRTSGDIQY
>TRBJ1-4|13|TRBV18
ASSPNRGANEKLF
>TRBJ2-1|13|TRBV30
AWSVMGLPSNEQF
>TRBJ1-2|15|TRBV7-2
ASSPNPRVSRPGGYT
>TRBJ2-5|17|TRBV10-1
ASSDNGQGATILQETQY
>TRBJ2-7|13|TRBV4-1
ASSQASGSSYEQY
>TRBJ2-1|9|TRBV6-6
ASSHSSEQF
>TRBJ2-1|12|TRBV6-6
ASSSRPQGNEQF
>TRBJ1-5|15|TRBV28
ASTEDRQGDKFQPQH
>TRBJ2-3|13|TRBV27
ASSLGTLGTDTQY
>TRBJ2-5|13|TRBV6-5
ASRAVGTSGETQY
>TRBJ2-7|10|TRBV6-5
ASAGQPYEQY
>TRBJ2-7|13|TRBV7-9
ASSPRQGAPYEQY
>TRBJ1-2|14|TRBV5-1
ASSLAEGAEGYGYT
>TRBJ1-4|11|TRBV5-6
ASREQGIEKLF
>TRBJ2-2|14|TRBV6-5
ASSYRVAGGPGELF
>TRBJ1-1|14|TRBV14
ASSQDKTGMGTEAF
>TRBJ2-7|14|TRBV19
ASSTLGLAGTYEQY
>TRBJ2-1|13|TRBV24-1
ATSDPPWARDEQF